Listed below are T cell receptor beta chains from one sample, sequenced in a study of CD8 T cells in Susac syndrome. MiXCR, run by TCRdb on the immunoSEQ multiplex PCR reads, gives a single entry per CDR3 protein. The sample lists about 50,000 distinct CDR3 sequences, 93% occurring once. The specimen sequenced was CD8+ T cells from PBMCs. The receptors here all came from a human donor with multiple sclerosis. CDR3s include the opening cysteine and the closing phenylalanine or tryptophan. D genes are given only for firm matches. Some rows mark clone size as missing; the rest say once, few, many or name a class of expanded clone.

J,D,size,V,CDR3,DNA
TRBJ2-1,NA,NA,TRBV7-9,CASSFRDSTGVNEQFF,TGTGCCAGCAGCTTCCGGGACTCGACCGGTGTAAATGAGCAGTTCTTC
TRBJ1-6,NA,NA,TRBV7-9,CASSPSDLDTNNSPLHF,TGTGCCAGCAGCCCTTCTGACTTGGACACAAATAATTCACCCCTCCACTTT
TRBJ1-3,TRBD1,NA,TRBV12-3/TRBV12-4,CASRGPGQLSGNTIYF,TGTGCCAGCAGGGGACCGGGACAGCTCTCTGGAAACACCATATATTTT
TRBJ1-1,NA,NA,TRBV7-2,CASSARLLKNTEAFF,TGTGCCAGCAGCGCCCGCCTTCTGAAGAACACTGAAGCTTTCTTT
TRBJ1-1,NA,NA,TRBV5-4,CASSFYPYTTNTEAFF,TGTGCCAGCAGCTTCTACCCGTATACGACGAACACTGAAGCTTTCTTT
TRBJ1-6,NA,NA,TRBV3-1,CASSRDSNYNSPLHF,TGTGCCAGCAGCCGAGACAGTAACTATAATTCCCCCCTCCACTTT
TRBJ1-5,NA,NA,TRBV20-1,CSARDPSRDNQPQHF,TGCAGTGCTAGAGATCCCAGCCGAGACAATCAGCCCCAGCATTTT
TRBJ2-7,NA,NA,TRBV13,CASSLEGVSSEQYF,TGTGCCAGCAGCTTAGAGGGGGTCTCCTCCGAGCAGTACTTC
TRBJ2-3,NA,NA,TRBV7-3,CASSLVPILPLGVDTQYF,TGTGCCAGCAGCTTAGTCCCTATCTTGCCGTTAGGTGTGGATACGCAGTATTTT
TRBJ2-7,TRBD1,NA,TRBV5-5,CASSLGGTGMDEQYF,TGTGCCAGCAGCTTGGGAGGGACAGGAATGGACGAGCAGTACTTC
TRBJ2-7,NA,NA,TRBV7-9,CASSWWNYEQYF,TGTGCCAGCAGCTGGTGGAACTACGAGCAGTACTTC
TRBJ1-5,TRBD1,NA,TRBV7-3,CASSLTGTGNQPQHF,TGTGCCAGCAGCTTAACTGGGACAGGGAATCAGCCCCAGCATTTT
TRBJ2-1,TRBD1,NA,TRBV4-2,CASSQRDRQFF,TGTGCCAGCAGCCAAAGGGACAGGCAGTTCTTC
TRBJ2-5,NA,NA,TRBV5-4,CASSLFVQETQYF,TGTGCCAGCAGCTTGTTCGTACAAGAGACCCAGTACTTC
TRBJ2-5,NA,NA,TRBV13,CASSPTSGAGTLEQETQYF,TGTGCCAGCAGCCCGACGTCGGGAGCGGGGACACTAGAACAAGAGACCCAGTACTTC
TRBJ2-4,TRBD2,NA,TRBV5-6,CASSLSSGGKNIQYF,TGTGCCAGCAGCTTGAGTAGCGGGGGCAAAAACATTCAGTACTTC
TRBJ2-3,NA,NA,TRBV20-1,CSASPLAGHSTDTQYF,TGCAGTGCTAGCCCTCTGGCGGGCCATAGCACAGATACGCAGTATTTT
TRBJ2-5,TRBD2,NA,TRBV5-1,CASSLWGGTQETQYF,TGCGCCAGCAGCTTGTGGGGGGGAACACAAGAGACCCAGTACTTC
TRBJ1-2,NA,NA,TRBV4-1,CASSQNGGYTF,TGCGCCAGCAGCCAAAATGGTGGCTACACCTTC
TRBJ2-1,NA,NA,TRBV12-3/TRBV12-4,CASSLDGFGEQFF,TGTGCCAGCAGTTTAGATGGGTTCGGGGAGCAGTTCTTC
TRBJ1-1,NA,few,TRBV28,CASSPQNTEAFF,TGTGCCAGCAGTCCACAGAACACTGAAGCTTTCTTT
TRBJ2-7,TRBD1,NA,TRBV20-1,CSAMPGQTYEQYF,TGCAGTGCTATGCCGGGACAGACCTACGAGCAGTACTTC
TRBJ2-3,TRBD2,NA,TRBV7-2,CASSFGGDTQYF,TGTGCCAGCAGCTTCGGGGGGGATACGCAGTATTTT
TRBJ1-2,NA,NA,TRBV19,CASSLRTAEYGYTF,TGTGCCAGTAGTCTGAGGACAGCCGAATATGGCTACACCTTC
TRBJ2-7,NA,NA,TRBV9,CASSVGAGGGYEQYF,TGTGCCAGCAGCGTTGGAGCAGGGGGGGGATACGAGCAGTACTTC
TRBJ2-1,TRBD2,NA,TRBV3-1,CASSHYGTRTYNEQFF,TGTGCCAGCAGCCACTACGGGACTAGGACTTACAATGAGCAGTTCTTC
TRBJ2-1,NA,NA,TRBV4-3,CASSQDSDPWYNEQFF,TGCGCCAGCAGCCAAGATTCAGACCCGTGGTACAATGAGCAGTTCTTC
TRBJ1-2,NA,NA,TRBV4-1,CASSQDRAPLYGYTF,TGCGCCAGCAGCCAAGATCGGGCCCCCCTCTATGGCTACACCTTC
TRBJ2-3,TRBD2,NA,TRBV10-1,CASSELRGSTDTQYF,TGCGCCAGCAGTGAGTTGCGGGGGAGCACAGATACGCAGTATTTT
TRBJ1-4,NA,NA,TRBV19,CASNQGSGGEKLFF,TGTGCCAGTAACCAGGGATCCGGAGGGGAAAAACTGTTTTTT
TRBJ2-7,NA,NA,TRBV5-1,CASSIGSGAVYEQYF,TGCGCCAGCAGCATTGGGTCAGGAGCAGTCTACGAGCAGTACTTC
TRBJ2-1,TRBD2,once,TRBV29-1,CSVDGGANVPYNEQFF,TGCAGCGTTGACGGGGGGGCCAACGTCCCCTACAATGAGCAGTTCTTC
TRBJ2-5,NA,NA,TRBV3-1,CASSRHEGSQETQYF,TGTGCCAGCAGCCGCCACGAGGGATCACAAGAGACCCAGTACTTC
TRBJ2-5,NA,NA,TRBV28,CASSPRGPLRETQYF,TGTGCCAGCAGTCCGAGGGGTCCTCTTCGAGAGACCCAGTACTTC
TRBJ1-5,TRBD1,NA,TRBV28,CASSSQKTGPPPRGNQPQHF,TGTGCCAGCAGTTCGCAGAAGACAGGGCCTCCCCCCCGGGGCAATCAGCCCCAGCATTTT
TRBJ1-1,NA,NA,TRBV20-1,CSARDPFAGGVDKAFF,TGCAGTGCTAGAGACCCCTTCGCGGGAGGGGTCGATAAAGCTTTCTTT
TRBJ2-1,TRBD2,NA,TRBV5-6,CASSFTSGGFYNEQFF,TGTGCCAGCAGCTTCACTAGCGGGGGGTTCTACAATGAGCAGTTCTTC
TRBJ1-2,TRBD1,NA,TRBV9,CASSVGDRGLIYGYTF,TGTGCCAGCAGCGTAGGGGACAGGGGGCTTATCTATGGCTACACCTTC
TRBJ2-7,NA,NA,TRBV29-1,CSAAKRGRYEQYF,TGCAGCGCCGCAAAACGGGGGAGGTACGAGCAGTACTTC
TRBJ1-1,NA,NA,TRBV6-5,CASSRSDTEAFF,TGTGCCAGCAGCCGGTCCGACACTGAAGCTTTCTTT
TRBJ1-3,TRBD1,NA,TRBV4-1,CASSQDWTGSGNTIYF,TGCGCCAGCAGCCAAGATTGGACAGGGTCTGGAAACACCATATATTTT
TRBJ2-2,NA,NA,TRBV4-3,CASSQDWGGRTGELFF,TGCGCCAGCAGCCAAGATTGGGGGGGCCGGACCGGGGAGCTGTTTTTT
TRBJ2-7,NA,NA,TRBV6-2/TRBV6-3,CASTPAEGHSYEQYF,TGTGCCAGCACCCCGGCCGAGGGGCACTCCTACGAGCAGTACTTC
TRBJ2-3,TRBD2,NA,TRBV9,CASSVHGLAGVTDTQYF,TGTGCCAGCAGCGTCCACGGACTAGCGGGGGTTACAGATACGCAGTATTTT
TRBJ2-7,TRBD1,NA,TRBV28,CASREDRESYEQYF,TGTGCCAGCAGGGAGGACAGGGAGTCCTACGAGCAGTACTTC
TRBJ1-2,NA,NA,TRBV28,CASSHPGGWYGYTF,TGTGCCAGCAGTCATCCGGGAGGCTGGTATGGCTACACCTTC
TRBJ2-7,TRBD1,NA,TRBV19,CASTQQGASEQYF,TGTGCCAGTACCCAACAGGGGGCGAGTGAGCAGTACTTC
TRBJ1-6,TRBD1,NA,TRBV9,CASRAQGGNSPLHF,TGTGCCAGCAGGGCCCAGGGGGGTAATTCACCCCTCCACTTT
TRBJ1-2,TRBD1,NA,TRBV6-1,CASSEGGQGNYGYTF,TGTGCCAGCAGTGAAGGGGGACAGGGGAACTATGGCTACACCTTC
TRBJ2-7,TRBD1,NA,TRBV4-1,CASSPARGDRSYEQYF,TGCGCCAGCAGCCCAGCCCGAGGGGACAGGAGCTACGAGCAGTACTTC
TRBJ2-2,NA,NA,TRBV6-6,CASSIPEGAHTGELFF,TGTGCCAGCAGCATCCCTGAAGGGGCTCACACCGGGGAGCTGTTTTTT
TRBJ1-2,NA,NA,TRBV10-2,CASSEGVNYGYTF,TGCGCCAGCAGCGAGGGAGTTAACTATGGCTACACCTTC
TRBJ2-1,NA,NA,TRBV6-5,CASSWSSYNEQFF,TGTGCCAGCAGTTGGAGCTCCTACAATGAGCAGTTCTTC
TRBJ1-1,NA,NA,TRBV28,CASSPGQGYTEAFF,TGTGCCAGCAGCCCCGGCCAGGGCTACACTGAAGCTTTCTTT
TRBJ2-6,NA,NA,TRBV7-9,CASSQVISGANVLTF,TGTGCCAGCAGCCAGGTGATCTCTGGGGCCAACGTCCTGACTTTC
TRBJ1-1,NA,NA,TRBV20-1,CSARYRAEAFF,TGCAGTGCTAGATACCGGGCTGAAGCTTTCTTT
TRBJ2-1,NA,NA,TRBV5-1,CASSFEENAYNEQFF,TGCGCCAGCAGCTTTGAGGAAAATGCCTACAATGAGCAGTTCTTC
TRBJ1-1,TRBD1,NA,TRBV12-3/TRBV12-4,CASTQGDTEAFF,TGTGCCAGCACCCAGGGGGACACTGAAGCTTTCTTT
TRBJ1-1,NA,NA,TRBV6-5,CASSYGGAEAFF,TGTGCCAGCAGTTACGGGGGGGCTGAAGCTTTCTTT
TRBJ1-2,NA,NA,TRBV29-1,CSAIDSIKTYGYTF,TGCAGCGCAATCGACAGCATAAAAACGTATGGCTACACCTTC